This TCR beta chain was captured by sequencing in a study of monozygotic twins with inflammatory bowel disease. Whole-study findings and limits: Inverse Simpson values showed less TCRbeta diversity in IBD patients than in their healthy co-twins. For repertoire similarity, concordant twins did not differ from discordant twins, possibly because power was limited.

On this clonotype: What it binds is not known.

Each TCR library used 3500 ng of total RNA. TCRalpha and TCRbeta cDNA was put through two nested PCRs of 16 and 9 cycles. After re-calling the 5' RACE reads, TCRdb lists one entry per CDR3 protein, DNA absent. This repertoire includes 150,000 to 200,000 distinct CDR3 sequences. The CDR3 contains 13 residues. The germline V gene encodes CDR1 SQVTM and CDR2 ANQGSEA. The specimen was blood. The receptor was derived from a human donor with ulcerative colitis or Crohn's disease, or a healthy co-twin of an affected twin (not recorded which). This chain connects TRBV29-1 to TRBJ2-3. CDR3: CSVEVNRRDTQYF.